The text below deals with one TCR beta chain. The antigen remains undetermined. The method was immunoSEQ multiplex PCR; TCRdb's version includes in-frame clones alone and lacks a portion of them. The table includes 150,000 or so clones, around 90% detected once. The data derive from a study of T cell responses to AZD1222 COVID-19 vaccine. General study results and limits: The CD4 TCRs associated with vaccination extended across spike and predominated at 160-218 and 743-854.

Germline V CDR1 and CDR2: SGHDT, YYEEEE. The CDR3 totals 18 residues. J lost 3 bases, V lost 0 bases, and 10 bases had no gene match. This sequence joins TRBV5-6 and TRBJ2-7; 12 nucleotides line up with TRBD2. The TCR sequence derives from an adult in good health. Sequencing was performed on peripheral blood, taken on day 0 of AZD1222 vaccination. The CDR3 spells CASSLGLVLGLAGYEQYF. The CDR3 region has the DNA TGTGCCAGCAGCTTGGGATTGGTTTTGGGACTAGCGGGCTACGAGCAGTACTTC.